This is a list of T cell receptor beta chains from one sample in a study of cytomegalovirus exposure and HLA in healthy donors. The data were produced by immunoSEQ multiplex PCR, yet TCRdb's version contains in-frame clones alone and is incomplete. The sample yields about 120,000 clones, approximately 10% seen once. The sequenced sample consisted of PBMCs. The receptors shown here come from a young woman in good health and CMV-seropositive. Each CDR3 is given with its conserved first and last residue. Fields, in order: J gene, D gene, clone size, V gene, CDR3 protein, CDR3 DNA. The D gene is left open where the match is weak. Clone sizes are given selectively: once, few, many, or a class where the clone is expanded.

>TRBJ1-4|-|-|TRBV7-6
CASSPRQATNEKLFF
TGTGCCAGCAGCCCGCGCCAAGCAACTAATGAAAAACTGTTTTTT
>TRBJ1-5|-|-|TRBV6-1
CASSEEDTGFYSNQPQHF
TGTGCCAGCAGTGAAGAAGATACGGGGTTTTATAGCAATCAGCCCCAGCATTTT
>TRBJ2-2|-|few|TRBV5-6
CASSLSPAGITGELFF
TGTGCCAGCAGCTTGAGTCCGGCAGGAATCACCGGGGAGCTGTTTTTT
>TRBJ2-7|-|few|TRBV4-1
CASSPRDTAYEQYF
TGCGCCAGCAGCCCCCGGGACACCGCCTACGAGCAGTACTTC
>TRBJ2-6|-|-|TRBV6-1
CASGRGTGANVLTF
TGTGCCAGCGGACGGGGGACTGGGGCCAACGTCCTGACTTTC
>TRBJ1-5|-|-|TRBV28
CASSLTPAQVHQPQHF
TGTGCCAGCAGTTTAACCCCCGCGCAGGTCCATCAGCCCCAGCATTTT
>TRBJ1-2|TRBD1|-|TRBV19
CASSIDLQWTGDGYTF
TGTGCCAGTAGTATAGATCTGCAATGGACAGGGGATGGCTACACCTTC
>TRBJ1-4|-|few|TRBV5-6
CASRRGADEKLFF
TGTGCCAGCCGGCGGGGGGCGGATGAAAAACTGTTTTTT
>TRBJ2-1|TRBD2|-|TRBV9
CASSLGTSKYEQFF
TGTGCCAGCAGCCTTGGGACTAGCAAGTATGAGCAGTTCTTC
>TRBJ1-3|-|-|TRBV5-1
CASSFQGSGNTIYF
TGCGCCAGCAGCTTCCAGGGCTCTGGAAACACCATATATTTT